This T cell receptor beta chain is drawn from a study of shared clonotypes between healthy human individuals. Study at large: With ages of 18 to 49, the donors were a couple of women and three men. Study-level points and caveats: Deeper or shallower sequencing was expected to change how clonotypes are shared among donors. Since donors were few, the genetic and exposure-history diversity represented was limited.

The germline V and J ends were trimmed by 5 bases and 4 bases, with 2 bases remaining between them. The germline gives CDR1 SGHTA, CDR2 FQGNSA. The CDR3 is 11 amino acids. As concerns this clone: Antigen unknown.

The protocol was immunoSEQ multiplex PCR, while the TCRdb copy is restricted to in-frame clones and leaves out a portion. Seen here are hundreds of thousands of clones, 75% to 85% observed once, and the top ten hold approximately 13%. Everyone who donated was a Caucasian adult who lived in Nashville, Tennessee. This chain uses TRBV7-2 with TRBJ2-2; D is unclear. The sample was PBMCs. The clonotype comes from a woman between 40 and 55 years old in good health. Some clones in this sample may be carry-over from other donors' samples. The DNA of the CDR3 is TGTGCCAGCAGCGTCACCGGGGAGCTGTTTTTT. It translates to CASSVTGELFF.